The rows below give T cell receptor beta chains drawn from one sample of a study of T cell repertoires in cytomegalovirus infection. Their antigens are not known. TCRdb re-called the reads through MiXCR, storing one row per CDR3 protein. The profile shows roughly 800,000 distinct CDR3 sequences, about 27% of them singletons. The specimen comprised cultured CD8+ T cells from PBMCs, sampled from culture after CMV antigen stimulation. The receptors shown here come from a human donor in good health (CMV status not recorded). Some clones in this sample may be carry-over from other donors' samples. CDR3s leave out the opening cysteine and the closing phenylalanine or tryptophan. Each record gives: J gene, V gene, D gene, CDR3 protein. A D gene is named only where the DNA matches it firmly.

J gene: TRBJ2-1; V gene: TRBV4-1; D gene: -; CDR3 protein: ASSQDRGKEQF
J gene: TRBJ1-6; V gene: TRBV6-1; D gene: TRBD1; CDR3 protein: ASSESGQGNSPLH
J gene: TRBJ1-1; V gene: TRBV7-6; D gene: -; CDR3 protein: ASSLKGFGNTEAF
J gene: TRBJ2-1; V gene: TRBV6-5; D gene: -; CDR3 protein: ASSYSRRGNEQF
J gene: TRBJ2-5; V gene: TRBV7-2; D gene: TRBD2; CDR3 protein: ASSSSGGGGETQY
J gene: TRBJ1-5; V gene: TRBV5-7; D gene: TRBD1; CDR3 protein: ASSRRQGAGHNQPQH
J gene: TRBJ1-6; V gene: TRBV6-6; D gene: -; CDR3 protein: TSSYSASYNSPLH
J gene: TRBJ2-2; V gene: TRBV7-6; D gene: -; CDR3 protein: ASSLRQGLRDTGELF
J gene: TRBJ2-4; V gene: TRBV7-9; D gene: -; CDR3 protein: ASSSAEPLAKNIQY
J gene: TRBJ1-2; V gene: TRBV5-6; D gene: TRBD1; CDR3 protein: ASTLGRGAHYGYT
J gene: TRBJ1-1; V gene: TRBV29-1; D gene: -; CDR3 protein: SVLVGTEAF
J gene: TRBJ1-2; V gene: TRBV27; D gene: -; CDR3 protein: VSGVGAGYT
J gene: TRBJ1-4; V gene: TRBV5-1; D gene: -; CDR3 protein: ASSLAGRGDEKLF
J gene: TRBJ1-3; V gene: TRBV20-1; D gene: -; CDR3 protein: SATSGGKSGNTIY
J gene: TRBJ2-1; V gene: TRBV11-3; D gene: TRBD1; CDR3 protein: ASSLDPRQGLDNEQF
J gene: TRBJ1-3; V gene: TRBV12-3/TRBV12-4; D gene: -; CDR3 protein: ASSPHPTGFSGNTIY
J gene: TRBJ2-2; V gene: TRBV7-9; D gene: -; CDR3 protein: ASGRLTGELF
J gene: TRBJ1-3; V gene: TRBV7-6; D gene: -; CDR3 protein: AARTGNTIY
J gene: TRBJ1-2; V gene: TRBV6-1; D gene: -; CDR3 protein: ASSPIGIGYGYT
J gene: TRBJ1-5; V gene: TRBV5-5; D gene: TRBD1; CDR3 protein: ASSLEDGTGNQPQH
J gene: TRBJ1-4; V gene: TRBV7-9; D gene: TRBD1; CDR3 protein: ASSPLTGFDEKLF
J gene: TRBJ1-1; V gene: TRBV7-8; D gene: -; CDR3 protein: ASSSEDGLNTEAF
J gene: TRBJ1-3; V gene: TRBV12-3/TRBV12-4; D gene: -; CDR3 protein: ASFSGCEGNTIY
J gene: TRBJ1-1; V gene: TRBV6-1; D gene: -; CDR3 protein: ASREWENTEAF
J gene: TRBJ2-1; V gene: TRBV6-2/TRBV6-3; D gene: -; CDR3 protein: ASSSNPYSPYNEQF
J gene: TRBJ2-2; V gene: TRBV6-1; D gene: TRBD2; CDR3 protein: ASSEGRSGGPGELF